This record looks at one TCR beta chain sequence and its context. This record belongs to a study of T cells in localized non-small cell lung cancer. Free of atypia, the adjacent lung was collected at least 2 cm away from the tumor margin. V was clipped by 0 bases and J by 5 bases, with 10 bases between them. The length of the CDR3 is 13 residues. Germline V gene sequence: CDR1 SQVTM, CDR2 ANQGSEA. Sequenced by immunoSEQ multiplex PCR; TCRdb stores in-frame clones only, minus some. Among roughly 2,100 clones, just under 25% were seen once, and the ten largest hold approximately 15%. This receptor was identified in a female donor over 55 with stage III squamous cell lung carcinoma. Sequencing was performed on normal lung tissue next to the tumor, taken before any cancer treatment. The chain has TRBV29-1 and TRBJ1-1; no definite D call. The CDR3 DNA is TGCAGCGTTGAAGAAGGCGGATATACTGAAGCTTTCTTT. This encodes CSVEEGGYTEAFF.